This T cell receptor beta chain was recorded in a study of cytomegalovirus exposure and HLA in healthy donors. As concerns this clone: Its antigen is currently unknown.

Germline loops: CDR1 SGHNT, CDR2 YYREEE (reference sequence). CDR3 length equals 13 residues. Trimming removed 2 bases from V and 1 base from J, with 6 bases in between. Profiled with immunoSEQ multiplex PCR; TCRdb holds only in-frame clones, not every one. The sample consists of 150,000 to 200,000 clones, 86% of them appearing once. Broader study findings: According to a subsequent analysis, TCR clusters from the first cohort were inclined to appear together in the 110 or so validation repertoires. As confirmed in vitro, a few CMV-associated chains were specific for CMV antigens. It was 150 or so TCR beta chains that were listed as cytomegalovirus-associated.

V gene TRBV5-4 combines with J gene TRBJ1-1, with a tentative D call TRBD1 (5 bases). The source of this sequence is a woman aged 18-35 years in good health and CMV-seronegative. The specimen sequenced was PBMCs. In DNA form, the CDR3 reads TGTGCCAGCAGCTTCACAGGGAACACTGAAGCTTTCTTT. Translating gives CASSFTGNTEAFF.